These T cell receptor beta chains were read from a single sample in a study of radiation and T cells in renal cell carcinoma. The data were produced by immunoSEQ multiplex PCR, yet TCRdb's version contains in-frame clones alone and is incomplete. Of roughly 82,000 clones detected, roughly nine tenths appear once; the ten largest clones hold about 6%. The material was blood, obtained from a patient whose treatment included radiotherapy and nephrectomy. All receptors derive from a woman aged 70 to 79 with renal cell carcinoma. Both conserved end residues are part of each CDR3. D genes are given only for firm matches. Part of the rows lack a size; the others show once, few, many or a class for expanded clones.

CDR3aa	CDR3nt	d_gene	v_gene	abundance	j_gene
CASSPGLANTGELFF	TGCGCCAGCAGCCCCGGACTAGCGAACACCGGGGAGCTGTTTTTT	TRBD2	TRBV5-1	NA	TRBJ2-2
CASSGTGQPTDTQYF	TGTGCCAGCAGTGGAACAGGACAACCCACAGATACGCAGTATTTT	NA	TRBV2	NA	TRBJ2-3
CASTRGSNQPQHF	TGTGCCAGCACGAGGGGTAGCAATCAGCCCCAGCATTTT	NA	TRBV6-5	NA	TRBJ1-5
CASSFTGFRQGNQPQHF	TGTGCCAGCAGTTTTACGGGTTTTAGACAGGGGAATCAGCCCCAGCATTTT	TRBD1	TRBV28	NA	TRBJ1-5
CASNPPNSNEQYF	TGTGCCAGCAATCCACCCAACAGTAACGAGCAGTACTTC	NA	TRBV6-1	NA	TRBJ2-7
CASSQLQLTEAFF	TGTGCCAGCAGTCAACTACAGCTCACTGAAGCTTTCTTT	NA	TRBV14	NA	TRBJ1-1
CASSFLSTGRSYEQYF	TGTGCCAGCAGTTTTCTGTCGACAGGGAGGTCCTACGAGCAGTACTTC	NA	TRBV27	NA	TRBJ2-7
CASSLRSGVGDTQYF	TGTGCCAGCAGCCTCAGATCCGGGGTCGGAGATACGCAGTATTTT	NA	TRBV7-2	NA	TRBJ2-3
CASSIEGADNQPQHF	TGTGCCAGTAGTATAGAGGGGGCCGATAATCAGCCCCAGCATTTT	NA	TRBV19	NA	TRBJ1-5
CASSLATGSRWAEAFF	TGTGCCAGCAGCTTGGCCACGGGAAGCAGATGGGCTGAAGCTTTCTTT	NA	TRBV5-8	NA	TRBJ1-1
CAIYRGNNEQYF	TGTGCCATTTACAGGGGTAACAACGAGCAGTACTTC	TRBD1	TRBV10-3	NA	TRBJ2-7
CASSAAGHSSSGNTIYF	TGTGCCAGCAGCGCCGCGGGACACTCTAGCTCTGGAAACACCATATATTTT	NA	TRBV9	NA	TRBJ1-3
CASSEISNTEAFF	TGTGCCAGCAGTGAGATATCTAACACTGAAGCTTTCTTT	NA	TRBV6-1	few	TRBJ1-1
CASSQEAVQETQYF	TGTGCCAGCAGCCAAGAAGCGGTTCAAGAGACCCAGTACTTC	NA	TRBV14	NA	TRBJ2-5
CASSGTGFNEKLFF	TGTGCCAGCAGCGGGACAGGTTTTAATGAAAAACTGTTTTTT	TRBD1	TRBV5-4	NA	TRBJ1-4
CASSIVASGGVAKNIQYF	TGTGCCAGTAGTATAGTGGCTAGCGGGGGTGTAGCCAAAAACATTCAGTACTTC	TRBD2	TRBV19	NA	TRBJ2-4
CATLGDSSYNEQFF	TGTGCCACCCTGGGGGATAGCTCCTACAATGAGCAGTTCTTC	NA	TRBV19	NA	TRBJ2-1
CASSYGQGLWTDTQYF	TGTGCCAGCAGCTACGGACAGGGGCTATGGACAGATACGCAGTATTTT	TRBD1	TRBV14	few	TRBJ2-3
CASSPEQGAIRNTEAFF	TGCGCCAGCAGCCCAGAACAGGGGGCAATTCGAAACACTGAAGCTTTCTTT	TRBD1	TRBV5-1	NA	TRBJ1-1
CAISERTQNTEAFF	TGTGCCATCAGTGAGAGGACACAGAACACTGAAGCTTTCTTT	NA	TRBV10-3	NA	TRBJ1-1
CATRLGSTDTQYF	TGTGCCACCCGACTTGGTAGCACAGATACGCAGTATTTT	NA	TRBV7-9	NA	TRBJ2-3
CASSPPGQGYGYTF	TGTGCCAGTAGCCCCCCGGGACAGGGCTATGGCTACACCTTC	TRBD1	TRBV19	NA	TRBJ1-2
CASSPSAQETQYF	TGTGCCAGCAGCCCCTCGGCTCAAGAGACCCAGTACTTC	NA	TRBV4-2	NA	TRBJ2-5
CASSETHPSSGNTIYF	TGTGCCAGCAGTGAAACCCACCCGAGCTCTGGAAACACCATATATTTT	NA	TRBV6-1	NA	TRBJ1-3
CASSSVGGARSSGNTIYF	TGTGCCAGCAGCTCGGTTGGAGGGGCAAGGAGCTCTGGAAACACCATATATTTT	NA	TRBV13	NA	TRBJ1-3
CASSLSGKNNEQFF	TGTGCCAGCAGCTTAAGCGGGAAAAACAATGAGCAGTTCTTC	TRBD2	TRBV5-6	NA	TRBJ2-1
CASSMLGNEQYF	TGTGCCAGTAGTATGTTGGGTAACGAGCAGTACTTC	NA	TRBV19	NA	TRBJ2-7
CASSLRTGNTGELFF	TGTGCCAGCAGCTTGAGGACAGGGAACACCGGGGAGCTGTTTTTT	TRBD1	TRBV7-8	NA	TRBJ2-2
CASSSGTVNEKLFF	TGTGCCAGCAGCTCCGGGACGGTTAATGAAAAACTGTTTTTT	NA	TRBV5-5	once	TRBJ1-4
CSVDRGGRWTEAFF	TGCAGCGTGGACAGGGGGGGCCGCTGGACTGAAGCTTTCTTT	TRBD1	TRBV29-1	NA	TRBJ1-1
CASSHGTITDTQYF	TGTGCCAGCAGCCATGGGACTATCACAGATACGCAGTATTTT	TRBD2	TRBV4-2	NA	TRBJ2-3
CASKGVDRGSQPQHF	TGTGCCAGCAAGGGGGTAGACAGGGGATCCCAGCCCCAGCATTTT	TRBD1	TRBV6-1	NA	TRBJ1-5
CASSQQGYEQYF	TGCGCCAGCAGCCAGCAGGGGTACGAGCAGTACTTC	NA	TRBV5-1	NA	TRBJ2-7